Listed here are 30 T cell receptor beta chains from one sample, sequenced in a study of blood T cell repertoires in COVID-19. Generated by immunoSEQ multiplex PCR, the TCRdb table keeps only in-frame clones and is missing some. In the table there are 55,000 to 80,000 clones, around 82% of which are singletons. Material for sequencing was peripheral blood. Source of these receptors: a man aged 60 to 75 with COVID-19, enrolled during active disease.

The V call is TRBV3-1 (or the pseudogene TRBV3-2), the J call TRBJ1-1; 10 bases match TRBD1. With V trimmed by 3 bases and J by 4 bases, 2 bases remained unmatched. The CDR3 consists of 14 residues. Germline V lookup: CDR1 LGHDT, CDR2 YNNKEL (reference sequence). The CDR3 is CASSHWDRGTEAFF. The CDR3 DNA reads TGTGCCAGCAGCCATTGGGACAGGGGCACTGAAGCTTTCTTT.

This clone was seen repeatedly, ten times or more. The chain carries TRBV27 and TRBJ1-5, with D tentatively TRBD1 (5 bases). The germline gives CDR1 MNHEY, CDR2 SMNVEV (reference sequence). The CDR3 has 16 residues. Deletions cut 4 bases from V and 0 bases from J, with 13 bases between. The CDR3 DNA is TGTGCCAGCAGTTCTCTAACAGGATATAGCAATCAGCCCCAGCATTTT. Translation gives CASSSLTGYSNQPQHF.

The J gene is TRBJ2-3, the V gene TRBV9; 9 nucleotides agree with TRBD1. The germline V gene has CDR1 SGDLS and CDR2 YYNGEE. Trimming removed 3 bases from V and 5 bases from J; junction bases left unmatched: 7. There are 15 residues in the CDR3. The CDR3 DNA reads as TGTGCCAGCAGCGCAGGACAGGGGTCCCAAGATACGCAGTATTTT. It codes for CASSAGQGSQDTQYF.

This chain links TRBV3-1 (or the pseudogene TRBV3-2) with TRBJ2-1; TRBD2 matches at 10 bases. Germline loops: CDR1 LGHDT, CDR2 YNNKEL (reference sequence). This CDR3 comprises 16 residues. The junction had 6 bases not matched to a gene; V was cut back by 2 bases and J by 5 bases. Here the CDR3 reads CASSQLSGRANNEQFF. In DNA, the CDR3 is TGTGCCAGCAGCCAACTAAGCGGGAGGGCCAACAATGAGCAGTTCTTC.

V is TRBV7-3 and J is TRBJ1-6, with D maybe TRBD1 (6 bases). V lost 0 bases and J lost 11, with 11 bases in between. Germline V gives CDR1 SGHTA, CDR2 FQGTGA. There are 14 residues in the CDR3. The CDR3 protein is CASSLTQGGTPLHF. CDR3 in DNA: TGTGCCAGCAGCTTAACACAGGGAGGGACACCCCTCCACTTT. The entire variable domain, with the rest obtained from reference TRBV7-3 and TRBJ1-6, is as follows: GAGVSQTPSNKVTEKGKYVELRCDPISGHTALYWYRQSLGQGPEFLIYFQGTGAADDSGLPNDRFFAVRPEGSVSTLKIQRTERGDSAVYLCASSLTQGGTPLHFGNGTRLTVT.

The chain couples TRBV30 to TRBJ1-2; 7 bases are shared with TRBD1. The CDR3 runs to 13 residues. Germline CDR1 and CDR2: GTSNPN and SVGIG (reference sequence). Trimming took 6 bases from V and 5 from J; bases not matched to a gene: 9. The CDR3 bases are TGTGCCTGTCTCGGGGGGGACAGATATGGCTACACCTTC. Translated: CACLGGDRYGYTF.

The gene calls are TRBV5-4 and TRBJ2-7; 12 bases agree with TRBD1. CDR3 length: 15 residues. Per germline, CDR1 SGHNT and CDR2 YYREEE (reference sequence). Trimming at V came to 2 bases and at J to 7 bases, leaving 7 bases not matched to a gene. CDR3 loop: CASSFPGQGAEEQYF. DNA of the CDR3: TGTGCCAGCAGCTTCCCGGGACAGGGGGCAGAGGAGCAGTACTTC.

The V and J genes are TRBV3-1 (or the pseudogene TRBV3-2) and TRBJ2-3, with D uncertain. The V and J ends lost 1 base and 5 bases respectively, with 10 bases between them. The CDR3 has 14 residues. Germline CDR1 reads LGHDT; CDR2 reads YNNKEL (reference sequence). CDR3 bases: TGTGCCAGCAGCCAAGGTCTATTCGGAGATACGCAGTATTTT. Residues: CASSQGLFGDTQYF.

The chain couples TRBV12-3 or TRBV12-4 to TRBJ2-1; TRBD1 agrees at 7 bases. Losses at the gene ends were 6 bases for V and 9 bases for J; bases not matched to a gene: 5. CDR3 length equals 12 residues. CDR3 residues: CASSPTGSEQFF. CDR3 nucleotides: TGTGCCAGCAGCCCGACAGGGAGTGAGCAGTTCTTC.

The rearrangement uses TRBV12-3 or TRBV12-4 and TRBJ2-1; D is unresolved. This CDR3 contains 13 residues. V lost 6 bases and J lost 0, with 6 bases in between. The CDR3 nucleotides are TGTGCCAGCAGGACAAGCTCCTACAATGAGCAGTTCTTC. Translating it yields CASRTSSYNEQFF.

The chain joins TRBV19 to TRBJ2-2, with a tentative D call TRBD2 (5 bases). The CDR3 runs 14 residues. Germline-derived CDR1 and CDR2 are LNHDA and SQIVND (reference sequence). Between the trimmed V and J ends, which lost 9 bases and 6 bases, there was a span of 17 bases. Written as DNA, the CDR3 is TGTGCCAGGAGAGACCGGACTGAAGCCGGGGAGCTGTTTTTT. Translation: CARRDRTEAGELFF. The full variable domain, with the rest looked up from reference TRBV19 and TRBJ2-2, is DGGITQSPKYLFRKEGQNVTLSCEQNLNHDAMYWYRQDPGQGLRLIYYSQIVNDFQKGDIAEGYSVSREKKESFPLTVTSAQKNPTAFYLCARRDRTEAGELFFGEGSRLTVL.

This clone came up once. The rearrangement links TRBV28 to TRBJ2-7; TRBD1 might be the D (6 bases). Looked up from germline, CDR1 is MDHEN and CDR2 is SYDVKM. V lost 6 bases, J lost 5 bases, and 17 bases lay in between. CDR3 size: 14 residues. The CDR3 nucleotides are TGTGCCAGCAGCCAGTGGACAGAAAGTAACGAGCAGTACTTC. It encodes CASSQWTESNEQYF.

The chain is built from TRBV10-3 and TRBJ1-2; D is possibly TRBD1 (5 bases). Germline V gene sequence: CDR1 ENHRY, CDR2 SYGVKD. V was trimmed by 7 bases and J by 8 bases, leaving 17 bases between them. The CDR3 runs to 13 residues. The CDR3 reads CAITAGGGEGYTF. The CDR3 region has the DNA TGTGCCATCACTGCCGGGGGAGGGGAAGGCTACACCTTC.

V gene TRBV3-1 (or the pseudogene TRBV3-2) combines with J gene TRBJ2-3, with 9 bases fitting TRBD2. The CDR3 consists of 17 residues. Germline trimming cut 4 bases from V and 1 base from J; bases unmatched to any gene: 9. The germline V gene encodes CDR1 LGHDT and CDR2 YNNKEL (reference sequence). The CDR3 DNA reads TGTGCCAGCAGCCTCAATAGCGGGAGAGGGGGCACAGATACGCAGTATTTT. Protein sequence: CASSLNSGRGGTDTQYF.

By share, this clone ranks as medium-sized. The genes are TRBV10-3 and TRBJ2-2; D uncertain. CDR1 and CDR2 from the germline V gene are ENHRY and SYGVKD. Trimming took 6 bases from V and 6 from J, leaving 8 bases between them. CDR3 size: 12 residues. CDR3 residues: CAIRSTSGELFF. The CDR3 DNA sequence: TGTGCCATCAGGTCAACTTCCGGGGAGCTGTTTTTT.

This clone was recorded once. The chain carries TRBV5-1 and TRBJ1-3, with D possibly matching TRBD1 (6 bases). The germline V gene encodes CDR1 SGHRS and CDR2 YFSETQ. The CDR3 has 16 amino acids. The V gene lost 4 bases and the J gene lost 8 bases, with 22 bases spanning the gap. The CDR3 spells CASSIIPTGHQHTIYF. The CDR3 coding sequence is TGCGCCAGCAGCATAATACCGACAGGCCATCAGCACACCATATATTTT.

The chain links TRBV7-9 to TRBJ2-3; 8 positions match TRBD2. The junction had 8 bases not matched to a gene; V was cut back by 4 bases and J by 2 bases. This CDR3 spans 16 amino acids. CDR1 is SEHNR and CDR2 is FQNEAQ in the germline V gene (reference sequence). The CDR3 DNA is TGTGCCAGCAGCTCACCTTTACTAGCGGTCACAGATACGCAGTATTTT. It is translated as CASSSPLLAVTDTQYF.

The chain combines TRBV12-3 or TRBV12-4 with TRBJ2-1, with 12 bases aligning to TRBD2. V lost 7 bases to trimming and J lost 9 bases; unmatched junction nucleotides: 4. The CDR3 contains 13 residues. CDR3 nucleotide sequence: TGTGCCAGCATGCTAGCGGGGGGGAGTGAGCAGTTCTTC. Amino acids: CASMLAGGSEQFF.

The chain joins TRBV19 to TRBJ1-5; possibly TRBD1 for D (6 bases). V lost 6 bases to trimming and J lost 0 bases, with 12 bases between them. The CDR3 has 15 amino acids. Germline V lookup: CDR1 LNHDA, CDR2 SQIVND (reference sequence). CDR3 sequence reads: CASSDRFYSNQPQHF. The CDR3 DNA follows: TGTGCCAGTAGCGACAGGTTTTATAGCAATCAGCCCCAGCATTTT.

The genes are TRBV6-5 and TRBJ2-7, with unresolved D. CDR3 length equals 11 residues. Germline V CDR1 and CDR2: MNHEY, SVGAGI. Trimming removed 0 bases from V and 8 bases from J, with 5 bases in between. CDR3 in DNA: TGTGCCAGCAGTTACTCGTCCAAGCAGTACTTC. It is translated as CASSYSSKQYF.

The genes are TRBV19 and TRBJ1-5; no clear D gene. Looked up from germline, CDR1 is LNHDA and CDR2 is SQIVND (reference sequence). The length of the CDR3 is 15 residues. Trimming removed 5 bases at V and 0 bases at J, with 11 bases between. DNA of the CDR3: TGTGCCAGTAGTCCGGCGGGGTATAGCAATCAGCCCCAGCATTTT. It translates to CASSPAGYSNQPQHF. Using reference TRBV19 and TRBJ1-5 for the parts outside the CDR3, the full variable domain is DGGITQSPKYLFRKEGQNVTLSCEQNLNHDAMYWYRQDPGQGLRLIYYSQIVNDFQKGDIAEGYSVSREKKESFPLTVTSAQKNPTAFYLCASSPAGYSNQPQHFGDGTRLSIL.

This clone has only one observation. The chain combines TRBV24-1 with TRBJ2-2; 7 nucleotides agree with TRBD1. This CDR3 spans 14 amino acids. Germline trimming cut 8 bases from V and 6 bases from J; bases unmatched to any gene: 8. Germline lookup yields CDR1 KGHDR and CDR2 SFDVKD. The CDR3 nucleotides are TGTGCCACCAAGGCGACAGGGAGCCCCGGGGAGCTGTTTTTT. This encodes CATKATGSPGELFF.

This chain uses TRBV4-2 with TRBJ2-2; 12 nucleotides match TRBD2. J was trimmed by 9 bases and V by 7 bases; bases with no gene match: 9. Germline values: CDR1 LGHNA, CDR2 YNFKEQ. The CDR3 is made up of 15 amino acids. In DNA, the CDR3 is TGTGCCAGCACCTACGCGACTAGCGGGAGCCGGGAGCTGTTTTTT. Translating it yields CASTYATSGSRELFF.

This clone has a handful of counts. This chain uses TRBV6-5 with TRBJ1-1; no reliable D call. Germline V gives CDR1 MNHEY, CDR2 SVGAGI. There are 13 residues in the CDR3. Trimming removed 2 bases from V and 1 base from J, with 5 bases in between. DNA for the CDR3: TGTGCCAGCAGTTACCCGGGGAACACTGAAGCTTTCTTT. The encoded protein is CASSYPGNTEAFF.

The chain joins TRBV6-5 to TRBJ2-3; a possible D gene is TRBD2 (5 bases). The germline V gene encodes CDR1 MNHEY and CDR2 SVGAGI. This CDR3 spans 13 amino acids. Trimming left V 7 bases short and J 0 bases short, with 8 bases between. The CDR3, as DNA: TGTGCCAGCATACTAGTAAGCACAGATACGCAGTATTTT. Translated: CASILVSTDTQYF.

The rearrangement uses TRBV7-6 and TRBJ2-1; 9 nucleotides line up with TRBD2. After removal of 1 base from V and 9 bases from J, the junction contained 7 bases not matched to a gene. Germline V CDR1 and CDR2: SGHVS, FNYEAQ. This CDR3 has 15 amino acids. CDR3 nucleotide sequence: TGTGCCAGCAGCTTAGGGCGGGAGGGGGTCGGTGAGCAGTTCTTC. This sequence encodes CASSLGREGVGEQFF.

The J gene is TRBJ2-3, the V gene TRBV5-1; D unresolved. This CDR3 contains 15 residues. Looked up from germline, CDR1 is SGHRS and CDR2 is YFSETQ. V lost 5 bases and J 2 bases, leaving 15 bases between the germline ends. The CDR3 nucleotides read TGCGCCAGCAGATGGGTGGGCCAAGACACAGATACGCAGTATTTT. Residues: CASRWVGQDTDTQYF.

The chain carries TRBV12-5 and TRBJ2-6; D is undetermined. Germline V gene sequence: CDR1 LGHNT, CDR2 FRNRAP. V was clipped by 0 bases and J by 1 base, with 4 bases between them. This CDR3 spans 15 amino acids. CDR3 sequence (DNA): TGTGCTAGTGGTTTGGTTATGTCTGGGGCCAACGTCCTGACTTTC. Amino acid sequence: CASGLVMSGANVLTF.

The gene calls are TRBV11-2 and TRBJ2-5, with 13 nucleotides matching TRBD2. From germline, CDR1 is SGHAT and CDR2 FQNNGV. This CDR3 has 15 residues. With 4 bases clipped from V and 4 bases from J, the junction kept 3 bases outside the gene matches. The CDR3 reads CASSSRTSGRETQYF. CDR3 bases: TGTGCCAGCAGCTCAAGGACTAGCGGGAGAGAGACCCAGTACTTC. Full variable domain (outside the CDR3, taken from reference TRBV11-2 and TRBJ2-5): EAGVAQSPRYKIIEKRQSVAFWCNPISGHATLYWYQQILGQGPKLLIQFQNNGVVDDSQLPKDRFSAERLKGVDSTLKIQPAKLEDSAVYLCASSSRTSGRETQYFGPGTRLLVL.

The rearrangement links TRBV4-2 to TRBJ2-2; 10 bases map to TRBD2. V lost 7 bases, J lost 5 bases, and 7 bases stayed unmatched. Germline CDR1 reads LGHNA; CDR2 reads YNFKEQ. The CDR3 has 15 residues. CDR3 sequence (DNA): TGTGCCAGCACAAGGCTAGCGGGAGAAACCGGGGAGCTGTTTTTT. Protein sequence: CASTRLAGETGELFF.